A single sample is the source of the 2 T cell receptor beta chains below, sequenced in a study of vaccination effects on CD4 cells after COVID-19. Prior to sequencing, the ViraFEST assay stimulated PBMC with viral peptide pools, which expanded the antigen-specific CD4+ T cells. Isolation of CD4+ T cells took place after ten to eleven days of culture. According to the study, vaccine recipients showed no prior SARS-CoV-2 infection and negative nucleocapsid antibodies. For these receptors, no antigen is known. Produced via immunoSEQ multiplex PCR; TCRdb's table is partial and in-frame only. The table records about 40,000 clones, under 70% of them present only once. The specimen was CD4+ T cells from PBMCs cultured with HCoV-OC43 spike peptides, collected before COVID-19 vaccination. Subset: HCoV-OC43 spike overlapping peptide pool stimulation. The source is a human donor who received a COVID-19 vaccine.

This chain uses TRBV15 with TRBJ2-5, with D possibly TRBD1 on 6 matching bases. Germline V gives CDR1 LNHNV, CDR2 YYDKDF (reference sequence). The CDR3 has 14 amino acids. Trimming removed 4 bases from V and 4 bases from J, with 13 bases in between. The chain's CDR3 is CATSIRGGRETQYF. The CDR3, as DNA: TGTGCCACCAGCATCAGAGGGGGTCGAGAGACCCAGTACTTC.

The sample holds a few counts of this clone. J is TRBJ1-5 and V is TRBV19, with D hard to call. The CDR3 consists of 14 residues. With 3 bases removed from V and 1 base from J, the gap between germline ends came to 7 bases. In germline, CDR1 is LNHDA, CDR2 SQIVND (reference sequence). The chain's CDR3 is CASSIGVSNQPQHF. The CDR3 coding sequence is TGTGCCAGTAGTATTGGGGTCAGCAATCAGCCCCAGCATTTT.